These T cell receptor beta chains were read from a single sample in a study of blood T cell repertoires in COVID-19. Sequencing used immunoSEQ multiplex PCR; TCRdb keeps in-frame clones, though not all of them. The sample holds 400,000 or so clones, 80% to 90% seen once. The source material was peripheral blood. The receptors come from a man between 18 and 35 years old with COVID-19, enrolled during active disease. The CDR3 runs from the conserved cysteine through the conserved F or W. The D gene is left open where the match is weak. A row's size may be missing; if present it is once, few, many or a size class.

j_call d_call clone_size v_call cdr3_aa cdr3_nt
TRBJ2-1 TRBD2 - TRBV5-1 CASSLGLAGGYEQFF TGCGCCAGCAGCTTGGGGCTAGCGGGAGGGTATGAGCAGTTCTTC
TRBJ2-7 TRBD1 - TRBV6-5 CASSTGTGIYEQYF TGTGCCAGCAGCACCGGGACAGGGATCTACGAGCAGTACTTC
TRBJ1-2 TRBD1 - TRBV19 CASSQRTGVLYGYTF TGTGCCAGTAGCCAACGTACAGGGGTTCTTTATGGCTACACCTTC
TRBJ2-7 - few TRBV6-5 CASSYQRKEEQYF TGTGCCAGCAGTTATCAGCGGAAAGAAGAGCAGTACTTC
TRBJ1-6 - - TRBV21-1 CASSKDRTPESNSPLHF TGTGCCAGCAGCAAAGACAGGACCCCCGAATCGAATTCACCCCTCCACTTT
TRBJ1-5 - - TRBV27 CASSAGFGGQPQHF TGTGCCAGCAGTGCAGGGTTCGGCGGTCAGCCCCAGCATTTT
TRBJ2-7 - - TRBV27 CASWRGQSYEQYF TGTGCCTCATGGCGGGGGCAATCATACGAGCAGTACTTC
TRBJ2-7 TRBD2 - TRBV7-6 CASSLAIPRTSDNYEQYF TGTGCCAGCAGCTTAGCGATTCCCAGAACTAGCGACAACTACGAGCAGTACTTC
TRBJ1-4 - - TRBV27 CASSSARWGTTNEKLFF TGTGCCAGCAGTTCGGCCCGATGGGGCACAACTAATGAAAAACTGTTTTTT
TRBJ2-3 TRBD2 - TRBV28 CASSLYRLAGGGGTDTQYF TGTGCCAGCAGTTTATACCGACTAGCGGGAGGAGGTGGGACAGATACGCAGTATTTT
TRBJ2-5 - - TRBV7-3 CASSLNGGQETQYF TGTGCCAGCAGCTTAAACGGCGGGCAAGAGACCCAGTACTTC
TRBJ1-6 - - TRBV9 CASSVRTANSPLHF TGTGCCAGCAGCGTGAGGACAGCTAATTCACCCCTCCACTTT
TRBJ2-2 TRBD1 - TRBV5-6 CASSLGQPSTGELFF TGTGCCAGCAGTCTGGGACAGCCTTCGACCGGGGAGCTGTTTTTT
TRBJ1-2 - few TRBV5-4 CASSSRPGGYTF TGTGCCAGCAGCTCTCGGCCAGGTGGCTACACCTTC
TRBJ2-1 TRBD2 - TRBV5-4 CASSKRLAGGNNEQFF TGTGCCAGCAGCAAAAGACTAGCGGGGGGGAACAATGAGCAGTTCTTC
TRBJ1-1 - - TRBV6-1 CASSDRGLGTEAFF TGTGCCAGCAGTGATAGGGGGTTAGGCACTGAAGCTTTCTTT
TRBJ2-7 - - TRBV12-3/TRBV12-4 CASSQGTRREQYF TGTGCCAGCAGTCAAGGCACGAGGCGCGAGCAGTACTTC
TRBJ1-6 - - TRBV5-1 CASSLVEDNSPLHF TGCGCCAGCAGCTTGGTAGAGGATAATTCACCCCTCCACTTT
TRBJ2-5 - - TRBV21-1 CASSNEGTSKETQYF TGTGCCAGCAGCAATGAGGGGACTAGCAAGGAGACCCAGTACTTC
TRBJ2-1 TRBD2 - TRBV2 CASSVQLAGYNEQFF TGTGCCAGCAGTGTTCAGCTAGCGGGTTACAATGAGCAGTTCTTC
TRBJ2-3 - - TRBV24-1 CATSDRSEGSDTQYF TGTGCCACCAGTGATCGTTCAGAGGGTTCGGATACGCAGTATTTT
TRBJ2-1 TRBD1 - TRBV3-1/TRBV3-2 CASSQVQGTPYNEQFF TGTGCCAGCAGCCAAGTACAGGGGACCCCCTACAATGAGCAGTTCTTC
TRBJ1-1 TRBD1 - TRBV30 CAFGTGTGNTEAFF TGTGCCTTCGGGACCGGGACAGGGAACACTGAAGCTTTCTTT
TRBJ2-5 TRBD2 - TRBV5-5 CASSRGRSSGSLETQYF TGTGCCAGCAGCCGTGGGAGGTCTAGCGGGAGCCTAGAGACCCAGTACTTC
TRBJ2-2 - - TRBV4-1 CASSQGQDLELFF TGCGCCAGCAGCCAAGGACAGGATTTGGAGCTGTTTTTT
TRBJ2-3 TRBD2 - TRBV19 CASSPSPTSGVGTDTQYF TGTGCCAGTAGTCCGTCCCCTACTAGCGGGGTGGGCACAGATACGCAGTATTTT
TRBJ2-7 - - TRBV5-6 CASSTNPAALPYEQYF TGTGCCAGCAGCACTAACCCAGCCGCCCTCCCTTACGAGCAGTACTTC
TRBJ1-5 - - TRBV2 CASSEGGNGYQPQHF TGTGCCAGCAGTGAAGGCGGCAACGGCTATCAGCCCCAGCATTTT
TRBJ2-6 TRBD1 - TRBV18 CASSPATGYASGANVLTF TGTGCCAGCTCACCAGCGACAGGGTACGCCTCTGGGGCCAACGTCCTGACTTTC
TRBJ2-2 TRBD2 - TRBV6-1 CASSEARSLAGNTGELFF TGTGCCAGCAGTGAAGCGAGGAGTTTAGCGGGAAACACCGGGGAGCTGTTTTTT
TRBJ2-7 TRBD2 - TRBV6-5 CASSYSVAGVREQYF TGTGCCAGCAGTTACTCGGTAGCGGGAGTACGGGAGCAGTACTTC
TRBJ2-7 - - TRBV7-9 CASRGGGYEQYF TGTGCCAGCCGGGGAGGGGGTTACGAGCAGTACTTC
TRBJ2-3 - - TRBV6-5 CASSYTVVTDTQYF TGTGCCAGCAGTTACACAGTTGTAACAGATACGCAGTATTTT
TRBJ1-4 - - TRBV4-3 CASSQENRVNEKLFF TGCGCCAGCAGCCAAGAAAACCGCGTGAATGAAAAACTGTTTTTT
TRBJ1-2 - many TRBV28 CASSRFNYGYTF TGTGCCAGCAGTCGGTTTAACTATGGCTACACCTTC
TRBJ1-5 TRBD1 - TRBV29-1 CSVAGTGYQPQHF TGCAGCGTAGCCGGGACAGGGTATCAGCCCCAGCATTTT
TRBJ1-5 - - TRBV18 CASSPTANQPQHF TGTGCCAGCTCACCGACAGCTAATCAGCCCCAGCATTTT
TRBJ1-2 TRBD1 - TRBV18 CASSLTGQANYGYTF TGTGCCAGCTCACTTACGGGACAGGCGAACTATGGCTACACCTTC
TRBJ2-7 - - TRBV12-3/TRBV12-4 CASSLGSNHEQYF TGTGCCAGCAGTTTAGGGTCTAACCACGAGCAGTACTTC
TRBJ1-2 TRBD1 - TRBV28 CASSPDRATGYTF TGTGCCAGCAGCCCAGACAGGGCGACAGGCTACACCTTC
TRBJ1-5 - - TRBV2 CASRARRDSNQPQHF TGTGCCAGCAGGGCCCGACGGGATAGCAATCAGCCCCAGCATTTT